One and the same sample provided the 21 T cell receptor beta chains below, sequenced in a study of technical replicates of blood from a handful of donors. TCRdb's copy holds only in-frame clones and misses some; the assay was immunoSEQ multiplex PCR. The table includes some 67,000 clones, roughly 98% detected once. Material: T cells isolated from PBMCs. The receptors derive from a human donor in good health.

The chain couples TRBV5-6 to TRBJ2-7, with 8 nucleotides matching TRBD2. The CDR3 is 15 amino acids. CDR1 and CDR2 from the germline V gene are SGHDT and YYEEEE. V was pared by 4 bases and J by 0 bases, with 6 bases of the junction left unmatched. CDR3 nucleotide sequence: TGTGCCAGCAGCCCGGGACTAGAAACCTCCTACGAGCAGTACTTC. Protein sequence: CASSPGLETSYEQYF.

The chain employs TRBV5-1 and TRBJ1-1, with D maybe TRBD1 (5 bases). The germline V and J ends were trimmed by 1 base and 3 bases, with 7 bases remaining between them. This CDR3 is 13 amino acids long. Germline V gives CDR1 SGHRS, CDR2 YFSETQ. CDR3 in amino acids: CASSLSGDTEAFF. The CDR3 region has the DNA TGCGCCAGCAGCTTGTCGGGGGACACTGAAGCTTTCTTT.

For the CDR3, the DNA is TGTGCCAGCAGCCCTCGGCAGGGCAGTGGACCAACTAATGAAAAACTGTTTTTT. Amino acids: CASSPRQGSGPTNEKLFF. The chain recombines TRBV5-4 with TRBJ1-4; tentatively, D is TRBD1 (5 bases). The CDR3 consists of 18 residues. The germline V gene has CDR1 SGHNT and CDR2 YYREEE (reference sequence). Trimming left V 4 bases short and J 0 bases short, with 19 bases between.

The V call is TRBV10-3, the J call TRBJ1-1; 12 bases line up with TRBD1. The CDR3 is 15 residues long. V lost 5 bases and J lost 12; bases outside the gene matches: 13. The germline V gene encodes CDR1 ENHRY and CDR2 SYGVKD. CDR3 sequence reads: CAISSGQGAQRSSFF. The CDR3 DNA reads TGTGCCATCAGTTCGGGACAGGGGGCGCAAAGATCGTCTTTCTTT.

The chain uses TRBV6-5 and TRBJ2-1, with a possible D match to TRBD2 (6 bases). The V and J ends lost 2 bases and 9 bases respectively, with 8 bases between them. Looked up from germline, CDR1 is MNHEY and CDR2 is SVGAGI. This CDR3 has 12 residues. In DNA form, the CDR3 reads TGTGCCAGCAGTTACCCCGGGGGTGAGCAGTTCTTC. It is translated as CASSYPGGEQFF.

A note on this clone: Sequence at one end of the junction differs from germline and may be a read error. The chain uses TRBV7-9 and TRBJ2-4; TRBD2 matches at 16 bases. The germline gives CDR1 SEHNR, CDR2 FQNEAQ (reference sequence). The CDR3 has 12 residues. The CDR3 is CASSPGLAGGNF. As DNA, the CDR3 is TGTGCCAGCAGCCCGGGACTAGCGGGAGGGAACTTC.

This chain connects TRBV27 to TRBJ2-2; tentative D call: TRBD2 (5 bases). The CDR3 covers 16 residues. From germline, CDR1 is MNHEY and CDR2 SMNVEV (reference sequence). Trimming took off 3 bases at V and 0 bases at J, with 11 bases between the two ends. The chain's CDR3 is CASSFGWGANTGELFF. The CDR3 coding sequence is TGTGCCAGCAGTTTTGGGTGGGGAGCGAACACCGGGGAGCTGTTTTTT.

V is TRBV27 and J is TRBJ1-4; D is perhaps TRBD1 (6 bases). V lost 6 bases and J lost 4, with 9 bases in between. The CDR3 length is 13 residues. Germline V CDR1 and CDR2: MNHEY, SMNVEV (reference sequence). CDR3 amino acids: CASRGQFNEKLFF. CDR3 sequence (DNA): TGTGCCAGCAGGGGACAATTTAATGAAAAACTGTTTTTT.

The chain joins TRBV27 to TRBJ2-7; 9 bases align to TRBD1. Trimming took 2 bases from V and 1 from J; bases not matched to a gene: 0. This CDR3 has 14 residues. Looked up from germline, CDR1 is MNHEY and CDR2 is SMNVEV (reference sequence). Written as DNA, the CDR3 is TGTGCCAGCAGTTTAGGGACAGGGTCCTACGAGCAGTACTTC. This gives the protein CASSLGTGSYEQYF.

The chain combines TRBV5-4 with TRBJ1-3, with 8 bases aligning to TRBD1. The CDR3 is 16 amino acids. The V gene end was trimmed by 1 base and the J gene end by 4 bases; junction bases not matched to a gene: 7. Germline V lookup: CDR1 SGHNT, CDR2 YYREEE (reference sequence). CDR3: CASSLPQGTGGNTIYF. The DNA for the CDR3 is TGTGCCAGCAGCTTGCCCCAAGGGACAGGCGGAAACACCATATATTTT.

The rearrangement uses TRBV4-1 and TRBJ2-5; 10 bases are a match to TRBD2. Germline V gene sequence: CDR1 MGHRA, CDR2 YSYEKL. The CDR3 runs to 17 residues. V lost 4 bases, J lost 3 bases, and 11 bases stayed unmatched. CDR3 sequence reads: CASSPRGAGGLEETQYF. For the CDR3, the DNA is TGCGCCAGCAGCCCCCGGGGAGCGGGGGGGCTGGAAGAGACCCAGTACTTC.

The chain carries TRBV7-9 and TRBJ2-5; 8 bases match TRBD2. The V gene end was trimmed by 5 bases and the J gene end by 2 bases; junction bases not matched to a gene: 4. The CDR3 is 14 amino acids. CDR1 SEHNR and CDR2 FQNEAQ come from the germline V gene (reference sequence). CDR3 DNA sequence: TGTGCCAGCAGCGCGGGGGGCGGACAAGAGACCCAGTACTTC. It translates to CASSAGGGQETQYF.

This chain links TRBV5-6 with TRBJ2-5; tentative D call: TRBD2 (7 bases). V lost 5 bases and J 5 bases, leaving 16 bases between the germline ends. This CDR3 has 14 residues. CDR1 is SGHDT, CDR2 YYEEEE, per germline. CDR3 bases: TGTGCCAGCAGTCTTCTGGGGGGGCGGGAGACCCAGTACTTC. Translated, it gives CASSLLGGRETQYF.

This chain uses TRBV10-3 with TRBJ1-2, with TRBD1 as a possible D gene (5 bases). This CDR3 has 13 amino acids. Looked up from germline, CDR1 is ENHRY and CDR2 is SYGVKD. V gave up 3 bases and J gave up 6 bases, with 11 bases separating them. Here the CDR3 reads CAISEIGVHGYTF. The CDR3 region has the DNA TGTGCCATCAGTGAAATAGGGGTTCATGGCTACACCTTC.

The V and J genes are TRBV5-6 and TRBJ1-2; possibly TRBD1 for D (5 bases). With 6 bases removed from V and 1 base from J, the gap between germline ends came to 16 bases. This CDR3 comprises 15 residues. CDR1 is SGHDT and CDR2 is YYEEEE in the germline V gene. DNA of the CDR3: TGTGCCAGCACCGTCCGACAGTACGTTAACTATGGCTACACCTTC. Protein: CASTVRQYVNYGYTF.

J is TRBJ2-1 and V is TRBV6-5; 13 bases are shared with TRBD2. The CDR3 totals 16 residues. The junction had 6 bases not matched to a gene; V was cut back by 4 bases and J by 6 bases. Germline-derived CDR1 and CDR2 are MNHEY and SVGAGI. The CDR3: CASSLTSGRGINEQFF. For the CDR3, the DNA is TGTGCCAGCAGTTTAACTAGCGGGAGGGGTATCAATGAGCAGTTCTTC.

The chain has TRBV7-6 and TRBJ2-7; D gene unclear. The CDR3 consists of 13 residues. CDR1 SGHVS and CDR2 FNYEAQ come from the germline V gene. Trimming took off 1 base at V and 5 bases at J, with 9 bases between the two ends. The CDR3 sequence is CASSLEAADEQYF. CDR3 nucleotide sequence: TGTGCCAGCAGCTTAGAGGCTGCGGACGAGCAGTACTTC.

The rearrangement joins TRBV15 to TRBJ2-7; a weak D match, TRBD1 (6 bases). CDR3 length: 15 amino acids. V was clipped by 0 bases and J by 5 bases, with 14 bases between them. CDR1 and CDR2 (germline): LNHNV, YYDKDF (reference sequence). As DNA, the CDR3 is TGTGCCACCAGCAGAGATATAATAGGGGGTAACGAGCAGTACTTC. It specifies CATSRDIIGGNEQYF.

The chain recombines TRBV6-6 with TRBJ2-5, with D unclear. In germline, CDR1 is MNHNY, CDR2 SVGAGI (reference sequence). V was cut by 11 bases and J by 3 bases, with 16 bases left in between. The CDR3 extends over 13 amino acids. CDR3: CACSRVGEETQYF. The CDR3 DNA follows: TGTGCCTGCTCCCGGGTTGGAGAAGAGACCCAGTACTTC.

V gene TRBV19 combines with J gene TRBJ2-3, with a weak D call TRBD2 (6 bases). Germline CDR1 and CDR2: LNHDA and SQIVND (reference sequence). The CDR3 has 14 residues. The V gene lost 11 bases and the J gene lost 2 bases, with 17 bases spanning the gap. The CDR3 DNA follows: TGTGCCGGAAAAGAGGGCGGGATCACAGATACGCAGTATTTT. Translated: CAGKEGGITDTQYF. Full variable domain (missing parts from reference TRBV19 and TRBJ2-3): DGGITQSPKYLFRKEGQNVTLSCEQNLNHDAMYWYRQDPGQGLRLIYYSQIVNDFQKGDIAEGYSVSREKKESFPLTVTSAQKNPTAFYLCAGKEGGITDTQYFGPGTRLTVL.

The chain couples TRBV19 to TRBJ1-2; weak D call: TRBD1 (5 bases). This CDR3 is built from 18 residues. Germline V gene lookup returns CDR1 LNHDA and CDR2 SQIVND (reference sequence). Trimming took off 7 bases at V and 0 bases at J, with 24 bases between the two ends. CDR3 coding DNA: TGTGCCAGTACCGTCGTTGGACCAGGGCGGTCGACTAACTATGGCTACACCTTC. Protein sequence: CASTVVGPGRSTNYGYTF.